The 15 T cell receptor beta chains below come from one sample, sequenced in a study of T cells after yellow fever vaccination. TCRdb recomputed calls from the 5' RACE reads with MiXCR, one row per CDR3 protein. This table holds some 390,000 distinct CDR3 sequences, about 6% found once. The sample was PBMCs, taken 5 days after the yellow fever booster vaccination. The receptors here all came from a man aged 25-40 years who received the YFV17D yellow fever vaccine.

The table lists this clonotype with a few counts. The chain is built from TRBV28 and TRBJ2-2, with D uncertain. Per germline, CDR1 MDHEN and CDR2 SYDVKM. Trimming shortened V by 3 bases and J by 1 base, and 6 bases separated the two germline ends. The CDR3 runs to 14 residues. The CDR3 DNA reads TGTGCCAGCAGTTTCATCCGGAACACCGGGGAGCTGTTTTTT. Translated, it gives CASSFIRNTGELFF.

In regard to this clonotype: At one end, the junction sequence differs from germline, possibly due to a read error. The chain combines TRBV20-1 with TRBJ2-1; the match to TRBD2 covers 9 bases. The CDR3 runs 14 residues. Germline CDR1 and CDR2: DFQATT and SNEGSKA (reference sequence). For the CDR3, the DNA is TGCAGTGCTAACCCCGGGACTAGCCGCGCTCCGGACATCTTC. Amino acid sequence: CSANPGTSRAPDIF.

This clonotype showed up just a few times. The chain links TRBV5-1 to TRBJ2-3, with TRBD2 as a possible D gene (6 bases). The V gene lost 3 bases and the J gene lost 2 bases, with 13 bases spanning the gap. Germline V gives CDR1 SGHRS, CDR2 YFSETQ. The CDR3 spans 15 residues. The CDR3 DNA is TGCGCCAGCAGCTCCGGGGGACCAACCACAGATACGCAGTATTTT. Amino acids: CASSSGGPTTDTQYF.

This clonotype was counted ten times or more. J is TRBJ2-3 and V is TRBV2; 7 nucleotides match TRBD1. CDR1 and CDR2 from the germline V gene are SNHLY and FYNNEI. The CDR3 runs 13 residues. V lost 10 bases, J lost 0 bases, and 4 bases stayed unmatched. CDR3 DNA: TGTGCCATGGGACAGTTTAGCACAGATACGCAGTATTTT. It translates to CAMGQFSTDTQYF.

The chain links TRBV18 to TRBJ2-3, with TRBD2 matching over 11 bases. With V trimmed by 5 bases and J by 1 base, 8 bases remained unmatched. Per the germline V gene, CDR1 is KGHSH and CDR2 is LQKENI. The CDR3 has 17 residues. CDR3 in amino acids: CASSTVGTSGRTDTQYF. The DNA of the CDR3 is TGTGCCAGCTCAACGGTTGGGACTAGCGGCCGCACAGATACGCAGTATTTT.

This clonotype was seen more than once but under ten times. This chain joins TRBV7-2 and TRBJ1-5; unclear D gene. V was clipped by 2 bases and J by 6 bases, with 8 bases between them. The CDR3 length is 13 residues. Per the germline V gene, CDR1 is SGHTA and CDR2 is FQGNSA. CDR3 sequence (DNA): TGTGCCAGCAGCTTATTCGGTCCTCAGCCCCAGCATTTT. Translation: CASSLFGPQPQHF.

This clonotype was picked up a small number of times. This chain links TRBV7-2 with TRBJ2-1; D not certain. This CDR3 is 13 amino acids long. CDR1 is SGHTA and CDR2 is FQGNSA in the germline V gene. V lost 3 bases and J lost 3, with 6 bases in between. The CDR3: CASSLSFYNEQFF. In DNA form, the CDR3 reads TGTGCCAGCAGCTTGAGTTTCTACAATGAGCAGTTCTTC.

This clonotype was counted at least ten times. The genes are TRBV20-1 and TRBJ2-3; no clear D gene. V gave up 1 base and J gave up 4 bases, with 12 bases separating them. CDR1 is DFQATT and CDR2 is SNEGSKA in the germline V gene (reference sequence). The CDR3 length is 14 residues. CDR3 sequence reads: CSARGGRFADTQYF. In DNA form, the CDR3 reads TGCAGTGCTAGAGGGGGAAGGTTCGCAGATACGCAGTATTTT.

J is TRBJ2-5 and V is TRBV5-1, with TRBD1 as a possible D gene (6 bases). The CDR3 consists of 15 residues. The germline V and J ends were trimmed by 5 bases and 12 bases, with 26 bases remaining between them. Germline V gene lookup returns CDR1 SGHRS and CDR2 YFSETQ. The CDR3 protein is CASRSASGDQSQEYF. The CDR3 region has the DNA TGCGCCAGCAGGTCGGCCTCAGGGGATCAATCTCAGGAGTACTTC.

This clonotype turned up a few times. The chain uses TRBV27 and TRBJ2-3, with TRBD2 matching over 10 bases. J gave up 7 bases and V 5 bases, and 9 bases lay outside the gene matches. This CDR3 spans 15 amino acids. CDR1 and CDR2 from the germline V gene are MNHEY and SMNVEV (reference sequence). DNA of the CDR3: TGTGCCAGCAGTCCCCCGGGACTAGCGATGAATACGCAGTATTTT. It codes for CASSPPGLAMNTQYF.

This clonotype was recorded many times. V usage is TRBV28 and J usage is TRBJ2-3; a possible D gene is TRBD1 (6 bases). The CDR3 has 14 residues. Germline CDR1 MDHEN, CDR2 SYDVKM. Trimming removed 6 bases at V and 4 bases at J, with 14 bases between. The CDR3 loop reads CASRLFGGADTQYF. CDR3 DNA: TGTGCCAGCAGATTGTTTGGGGGCGCAGATACGCAGTATTTT. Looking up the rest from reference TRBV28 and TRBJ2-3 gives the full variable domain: DVKVTQSSRYLVKRTGEKVFLECVQDMDHENMFWYRQDPGLGLRLIYFSYDVKMKEKGDIPEGYSVSREKKERFSLILESASTNQTSMYLCASRLFGGADTQYFGPGTRLTVL.

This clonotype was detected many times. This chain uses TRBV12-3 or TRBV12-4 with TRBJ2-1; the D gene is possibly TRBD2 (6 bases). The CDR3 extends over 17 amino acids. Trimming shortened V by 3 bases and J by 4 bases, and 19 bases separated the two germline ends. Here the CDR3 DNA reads TGTGCCAGCAGTTTCCCCTCAGCGGGCGAATTTTACAATGAGCAGTTCTTC. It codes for CASSFPSAGEFYNEQFF.

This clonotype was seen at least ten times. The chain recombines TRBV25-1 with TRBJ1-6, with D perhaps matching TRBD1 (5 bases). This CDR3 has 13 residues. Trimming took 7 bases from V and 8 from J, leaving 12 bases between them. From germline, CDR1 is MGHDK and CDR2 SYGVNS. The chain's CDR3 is CASKTADDSPLHF. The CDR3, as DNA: TGTGCCAGCAAGACAGCCGATGATTCACCCCTCCACTTT.

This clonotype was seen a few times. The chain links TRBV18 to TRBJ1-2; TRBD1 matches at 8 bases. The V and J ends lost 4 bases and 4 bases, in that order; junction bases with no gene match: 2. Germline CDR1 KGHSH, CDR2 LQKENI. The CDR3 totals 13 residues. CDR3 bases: TGTGCCAGCTCACTACAGGGGGGCTATGGCTACACCTTC. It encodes CASSLQGGYGYTF.

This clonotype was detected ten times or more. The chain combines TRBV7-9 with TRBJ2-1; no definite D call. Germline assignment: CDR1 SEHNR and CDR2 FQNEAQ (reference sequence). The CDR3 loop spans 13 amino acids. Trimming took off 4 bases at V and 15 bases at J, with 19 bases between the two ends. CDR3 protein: CASSSEFTWGTFF. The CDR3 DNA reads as TGTGCCAGCAGCTCGGAGTTTACATGGGGAACGTTCTTC.